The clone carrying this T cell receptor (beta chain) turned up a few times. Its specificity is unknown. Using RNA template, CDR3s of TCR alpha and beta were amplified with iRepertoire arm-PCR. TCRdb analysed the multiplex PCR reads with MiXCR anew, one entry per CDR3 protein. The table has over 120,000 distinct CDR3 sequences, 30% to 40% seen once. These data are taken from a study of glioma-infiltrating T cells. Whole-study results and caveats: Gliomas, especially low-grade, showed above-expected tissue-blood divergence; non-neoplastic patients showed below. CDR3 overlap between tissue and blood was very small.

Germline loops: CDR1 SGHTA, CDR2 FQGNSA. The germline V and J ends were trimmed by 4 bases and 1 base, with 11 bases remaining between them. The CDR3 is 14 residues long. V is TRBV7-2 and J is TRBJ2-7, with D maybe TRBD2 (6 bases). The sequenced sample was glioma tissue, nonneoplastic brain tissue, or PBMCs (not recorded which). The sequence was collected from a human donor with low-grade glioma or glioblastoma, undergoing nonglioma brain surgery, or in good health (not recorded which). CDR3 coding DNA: TGTGCCAGCAGCTATAATAGCGGATCCTACGAGCAGTACTTC. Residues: CASSYNSGSYEQYF.